The TCR beta chain described here comes from a study of OX40 agonist ivuxolimab in advanced cancers. Between the trimmed V and J ends, which lost 4 bases and 6 bases, there was a span of 13 bases. Germline V gives CDR1 MNHEY, CDR2 SMNVEV (reference sequence). The CDR3 runs 14 residues. The data were produced by immunoSEQ multiplex PCR, yet TCRdb's version contains in-frame clones alone and is incomplete. Among about 61,000 clones listed, around nine tenths were seen once. This clone was counted only a few times. This TCR was sampled from an adult with an advanced solid tumor such as melanoma, head and neck, liver or kidney cancer. Sequences were derived from CD4+ or CD8+ T cells sorted from blood, sampled in a trial of the OX40 agonist ivuxolimab. J is TRBJ2-1 and V is TRBV27; D gene uncertain. The CDR3 is CASSSMGSPNEQFF. DNA of the CDR3: TGTGCCAGCAGTTCGATGGGTTCCCCCAATGAGCAGTTCTTC.